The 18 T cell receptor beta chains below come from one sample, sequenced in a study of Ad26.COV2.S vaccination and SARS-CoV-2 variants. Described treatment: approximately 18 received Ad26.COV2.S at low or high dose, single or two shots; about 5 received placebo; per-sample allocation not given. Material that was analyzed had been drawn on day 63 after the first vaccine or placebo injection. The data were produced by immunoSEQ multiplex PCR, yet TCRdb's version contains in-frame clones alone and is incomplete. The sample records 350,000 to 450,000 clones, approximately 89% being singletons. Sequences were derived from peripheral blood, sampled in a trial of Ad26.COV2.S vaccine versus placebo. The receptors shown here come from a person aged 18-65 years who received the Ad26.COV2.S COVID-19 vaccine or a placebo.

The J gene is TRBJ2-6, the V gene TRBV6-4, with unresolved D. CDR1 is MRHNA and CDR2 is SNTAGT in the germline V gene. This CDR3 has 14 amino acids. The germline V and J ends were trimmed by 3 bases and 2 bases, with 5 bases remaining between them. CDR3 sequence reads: CASSEFTGANVLTF. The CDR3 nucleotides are TGTGCCAGCAGTGAGTTCACTGGGGCCAACGTCCTGACTTTC.

The CDR3 loop is CASSPIYGDTEAFF. The DNA of the CDR3 is TGTGCCAGCTCACCAATATACGGGGACACTGAAGCTTTCTTT. The chain is built from TRBV18 and TRBJ1-1; the D is unclear. The CDR3 runs to 14 residues. V was shortened by 2 bases and J by 3 bases, with 10 bases between the two germline ends. Looked up from germline, CDR1 is KGHSH and CDR2 is LQKENI.

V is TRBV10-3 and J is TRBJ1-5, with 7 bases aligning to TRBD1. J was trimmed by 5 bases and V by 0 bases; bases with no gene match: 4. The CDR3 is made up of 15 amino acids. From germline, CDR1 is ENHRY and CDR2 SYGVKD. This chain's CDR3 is CAISESRQGDQPQHF. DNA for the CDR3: TGTGCCATCAGTGAGTCCCGACAGGGAGATCAGCCCCAGCATTTT.

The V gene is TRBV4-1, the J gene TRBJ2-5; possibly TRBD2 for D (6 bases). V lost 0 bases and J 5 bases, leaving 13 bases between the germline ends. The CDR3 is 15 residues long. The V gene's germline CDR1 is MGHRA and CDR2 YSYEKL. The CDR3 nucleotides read TGCGCCAGCAGCCAAGATCCGGGAGTAGGTGAGACCCAGTACTTC. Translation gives CASSQDPGVGETQYF.

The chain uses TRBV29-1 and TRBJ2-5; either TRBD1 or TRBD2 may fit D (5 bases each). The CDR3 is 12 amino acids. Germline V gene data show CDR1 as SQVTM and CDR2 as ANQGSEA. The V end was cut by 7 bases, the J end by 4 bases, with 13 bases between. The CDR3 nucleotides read TGCAGCGCTTCAGGGAGTGGAGAGACCCAGTACTTC. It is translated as CSASGSGETQYF. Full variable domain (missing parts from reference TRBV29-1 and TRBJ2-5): SAVISQKPSRDICQRGTSLTIQCQVDSQVTMMFWYRQQPGQSLTLIATANQGSEATYESGFVIDKFPISRPNLTFSTLTVSNMSPEDSSIYLCSASGSGETQYFGPGTRLLVL.

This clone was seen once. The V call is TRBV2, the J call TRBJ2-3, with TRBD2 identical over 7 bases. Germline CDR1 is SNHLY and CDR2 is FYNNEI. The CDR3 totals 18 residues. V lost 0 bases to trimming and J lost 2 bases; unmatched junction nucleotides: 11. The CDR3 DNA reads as TGTGCCAGCAGTGAAGCCGGTAGGTCTAGCGGATCCACAGATACGCAGTATTTT. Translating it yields CASSEAGRSSGSTDTQYF. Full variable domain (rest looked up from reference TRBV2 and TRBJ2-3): EPEVTQTPSHQVTQMGQEVILRCVPISNHLYFYWYRQILGQKVEFLVSFYNNEISEKSEIFDDQFSVERPDGSNFTLKIRSTKLEDSAMYFCASSEAGRSSGSTDTQYFGPGTRLTVL.

Here the CDR3 DNA reads TGTGCCAGCTCACCACCACCCCACCCAGATACGCAGTATTTT. Protein sequence: CASSPPPHPDTQYF. V is TRBV18 and J is TRBJ2-3, with no clear D. This CDR3 has 14 residues. In germline, CDR1 is KGHSH, CDR2 LQKENI. V dropped 0 bases and J dropped 4 bases, with 8 bases sitting between them. The full variable domain, rest sourced from reference TRBV18 and TRBJ2-3, is NAGVMQNPRHLVRRRGQEARLRCSPMKGHSHVYWYRQLPEEGLKFMVYLQKENIIDESGMPKERFSAEFPKEGPSILRIQQVVRGDSAAYFCASSPPPHPDTQYFGPGTRLTVL.

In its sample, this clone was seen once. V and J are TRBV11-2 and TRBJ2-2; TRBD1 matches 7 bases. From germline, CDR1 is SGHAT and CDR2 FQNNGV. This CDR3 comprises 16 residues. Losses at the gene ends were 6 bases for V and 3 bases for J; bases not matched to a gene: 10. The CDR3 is CASSSPGGVDTGELFF. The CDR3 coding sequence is TGTGCCAGCAGTTCCCCAGGGGGAGTCGACACCGGGGAGCTGTTTTTT.

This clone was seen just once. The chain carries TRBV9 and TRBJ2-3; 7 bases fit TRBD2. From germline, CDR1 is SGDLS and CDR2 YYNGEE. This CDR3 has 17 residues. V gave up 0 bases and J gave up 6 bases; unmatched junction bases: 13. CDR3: CASSVGASGGLDDTQYF. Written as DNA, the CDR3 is TGTGCCAGCAGCGTAGGGGCTAGCGGAGGCTTAGATGATACGCAGTATTTT. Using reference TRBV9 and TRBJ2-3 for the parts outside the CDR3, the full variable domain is DSGVTQTPKHLITATGQRVTLRCSPRSGDLSVYWYQQSLDQGLQFLIQYYNGEERAKGNILERFSAQQFPDLHSELNLSSLELGDSALYFCASSVGASGGLDDTQYFGPGTRLTVL.

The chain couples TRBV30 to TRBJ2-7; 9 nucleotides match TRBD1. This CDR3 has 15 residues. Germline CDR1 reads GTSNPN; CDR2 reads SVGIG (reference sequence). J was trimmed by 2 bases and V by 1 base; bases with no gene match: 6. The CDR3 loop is CAWSGPGQGPYEQYF. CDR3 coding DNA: TGTGCCTGGAGTGGGCCGGGACAGGGTCCCTACGAGCAGTACTTC.

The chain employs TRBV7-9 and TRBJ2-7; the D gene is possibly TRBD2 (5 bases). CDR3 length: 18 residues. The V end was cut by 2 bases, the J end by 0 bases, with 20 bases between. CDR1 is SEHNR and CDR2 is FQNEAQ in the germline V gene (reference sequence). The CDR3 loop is CASSLRGSGIVSSYEQYF. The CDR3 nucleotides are TGTGCCAGCAGCTTACGAGGGTCGGGGATCGTAAGCTCCTACGAGCAGTACTTC.

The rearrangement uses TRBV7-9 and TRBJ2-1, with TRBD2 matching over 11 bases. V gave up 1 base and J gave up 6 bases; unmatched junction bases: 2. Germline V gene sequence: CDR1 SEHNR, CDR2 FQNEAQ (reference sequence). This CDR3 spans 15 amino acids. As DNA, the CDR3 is TGTGCCAGCAGCTTAGTTAGCGGGAGGGTCAATGAGCAGTTCTTC. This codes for CASSLVSGRVNEQFF.

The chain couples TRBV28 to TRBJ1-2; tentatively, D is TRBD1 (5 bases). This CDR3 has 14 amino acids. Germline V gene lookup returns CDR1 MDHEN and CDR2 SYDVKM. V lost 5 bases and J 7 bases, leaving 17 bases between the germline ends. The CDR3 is CASSPGRGRGGYTF. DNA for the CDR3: TGTGCCAGCAGTCCCGGCCGGGGCCGGGGTGGCTACACCTTC.

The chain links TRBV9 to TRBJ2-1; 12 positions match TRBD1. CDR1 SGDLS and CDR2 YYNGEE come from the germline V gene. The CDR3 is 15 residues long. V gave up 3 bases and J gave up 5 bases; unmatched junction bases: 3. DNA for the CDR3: TGTGCCAGCAGCGACCGGGACAGGGGGCACAATGAGCAGTTCTTC. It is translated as CASSDRDRGHNEQFF.

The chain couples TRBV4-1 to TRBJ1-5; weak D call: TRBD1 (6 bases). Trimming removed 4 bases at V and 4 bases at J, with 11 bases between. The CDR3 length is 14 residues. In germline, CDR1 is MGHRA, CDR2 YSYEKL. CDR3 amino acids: CASSLWTENQPQHF. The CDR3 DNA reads TGCGCCAGCAGCCTTTGGACAGAGAATCAGCCCCAGCATTTT.

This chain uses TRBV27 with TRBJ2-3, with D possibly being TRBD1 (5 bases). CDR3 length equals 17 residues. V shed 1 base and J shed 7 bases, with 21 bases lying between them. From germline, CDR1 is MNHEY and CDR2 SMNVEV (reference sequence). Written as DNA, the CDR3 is TGTGCCAGCAGTTTATTTCTTCGGAACACAGGCACGAATACGCAGTATTTT. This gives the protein CASSLFLRNTGTNTQYF.

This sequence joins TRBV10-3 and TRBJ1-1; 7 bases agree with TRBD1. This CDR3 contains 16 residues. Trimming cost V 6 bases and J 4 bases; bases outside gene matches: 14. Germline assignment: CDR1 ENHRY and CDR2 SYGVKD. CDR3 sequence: CAIREDRRIRGTEAFF. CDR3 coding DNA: TGTGCCATCAGAGAGGACAGGAGAATAAGGGGCACTGAAGCTTTCTTT.

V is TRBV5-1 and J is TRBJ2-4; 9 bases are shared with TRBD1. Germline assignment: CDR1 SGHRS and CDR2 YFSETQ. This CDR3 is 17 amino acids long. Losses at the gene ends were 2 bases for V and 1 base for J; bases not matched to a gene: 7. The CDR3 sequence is CASSLSTGGAAKNIQYF. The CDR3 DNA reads TGCGCCAGCAGCTTATCTACAGGGGGCGCGGCCAAAAACATTCAGTACTTC.